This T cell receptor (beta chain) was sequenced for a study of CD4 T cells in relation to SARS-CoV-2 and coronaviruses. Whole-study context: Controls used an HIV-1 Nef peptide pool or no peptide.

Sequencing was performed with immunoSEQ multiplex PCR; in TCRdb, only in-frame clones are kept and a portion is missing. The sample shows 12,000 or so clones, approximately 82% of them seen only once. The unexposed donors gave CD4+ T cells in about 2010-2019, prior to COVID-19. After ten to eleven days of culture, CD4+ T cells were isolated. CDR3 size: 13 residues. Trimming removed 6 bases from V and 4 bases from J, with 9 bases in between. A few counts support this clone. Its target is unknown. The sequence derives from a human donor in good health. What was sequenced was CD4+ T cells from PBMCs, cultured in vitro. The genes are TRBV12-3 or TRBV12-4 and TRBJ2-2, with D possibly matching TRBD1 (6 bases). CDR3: CASSKQGTGELFF. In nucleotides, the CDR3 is TGTGCCAGCAGCAAACAGGGCACCGGGGAGCTGTTTTTT.